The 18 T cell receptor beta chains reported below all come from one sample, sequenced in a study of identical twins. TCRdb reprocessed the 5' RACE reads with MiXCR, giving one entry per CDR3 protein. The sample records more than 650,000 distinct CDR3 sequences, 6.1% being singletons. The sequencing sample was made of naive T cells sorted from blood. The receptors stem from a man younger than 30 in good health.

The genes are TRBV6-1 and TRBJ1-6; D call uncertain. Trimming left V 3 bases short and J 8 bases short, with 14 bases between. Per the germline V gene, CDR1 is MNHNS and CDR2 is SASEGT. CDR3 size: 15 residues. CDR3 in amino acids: CASSEIWGDHSPLHF. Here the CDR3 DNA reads TGTGCCAGCAGTGAGATCTGGGGAGATCATTCACCCCTCCACTTT.

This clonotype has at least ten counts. This chain's CDR3 is CASSHTGTGRYEQYF. Here the CDR3 DNA reads TGTGCCAGCAGTCATACCGGGACAGGGCGTTACGAGCAGTACTTC. The V call is TRBV6-1, the J call TRBJ2-7; TRBD1 matches at 9 bases. Trimming removed 5 bases from V and 4 bases from J; junction bases left unmatched: 9. This CDR3 spans 15 amino acids. CDR1 is MNHNS, CDR2 SASEGT, per germline.

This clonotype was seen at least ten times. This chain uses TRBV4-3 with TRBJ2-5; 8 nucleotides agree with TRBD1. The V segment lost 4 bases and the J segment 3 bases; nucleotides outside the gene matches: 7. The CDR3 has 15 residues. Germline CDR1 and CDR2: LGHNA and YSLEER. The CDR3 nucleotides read TGCGCCAGCAGCCCCCTCGGACAGGGCGAAGAGACCCAGTACTTC. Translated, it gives CASSPLGQGEETQYF.

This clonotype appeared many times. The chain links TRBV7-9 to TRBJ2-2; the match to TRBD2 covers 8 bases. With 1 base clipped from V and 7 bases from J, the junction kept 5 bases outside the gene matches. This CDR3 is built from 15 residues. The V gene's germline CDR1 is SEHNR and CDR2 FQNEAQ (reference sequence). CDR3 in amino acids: CASSLEAGEFGELFF. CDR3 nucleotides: TGTGCCAGCAGCTTAGAAGCGGGAGAGTTCGGGGAGCTGTTTTTT.

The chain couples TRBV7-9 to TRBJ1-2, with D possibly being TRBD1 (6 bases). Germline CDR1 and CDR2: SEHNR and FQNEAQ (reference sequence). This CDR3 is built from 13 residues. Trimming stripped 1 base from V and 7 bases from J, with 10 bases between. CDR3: CASSLGGGRGYTF. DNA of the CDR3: TGTGCCAGCAGCTTAGGAGGGGGACGTGGCTACACCTTC.

The CDR3 is CASSRTPTGISYNEQFF. The CDR3 DNA is TGTGCCAGCAGCCGGACCCCAACAGGGATATCCTACAATGAGCAGTTCTTC. V usage is TRBV3-1 and J usage is TRBJ2-1; D perhaps matches TRBD1 (6 bases). Germline V gene data show CDR1 as LGHDT and CDR2 as YNNKEL (reference sequence). V was trimmed by 4 bases and J by 1 base, leaving 17 bases between them. The CDR3 extends over 17 amino acids.

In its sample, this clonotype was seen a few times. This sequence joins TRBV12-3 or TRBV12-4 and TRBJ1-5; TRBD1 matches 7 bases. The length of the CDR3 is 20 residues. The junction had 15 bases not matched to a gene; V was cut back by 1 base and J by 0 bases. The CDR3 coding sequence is TGTGCCAGCAGTTTAGGTAAAGGGCTCGGAGGGGGCTATAGCAATCAGCCCCAGCATTTT. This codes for CASSLGKGLGGGYSNQPQHF.

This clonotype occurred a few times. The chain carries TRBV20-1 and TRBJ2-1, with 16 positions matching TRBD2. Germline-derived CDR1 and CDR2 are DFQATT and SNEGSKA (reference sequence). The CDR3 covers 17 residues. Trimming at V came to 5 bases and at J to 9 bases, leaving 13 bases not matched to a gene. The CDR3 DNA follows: TGCAGTGCTCTAGGGGGTGGGGGACTAGCGGGAGGGGGTGAGCAGTTCTTC. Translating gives CSALGGGGLAGGGEQFF.

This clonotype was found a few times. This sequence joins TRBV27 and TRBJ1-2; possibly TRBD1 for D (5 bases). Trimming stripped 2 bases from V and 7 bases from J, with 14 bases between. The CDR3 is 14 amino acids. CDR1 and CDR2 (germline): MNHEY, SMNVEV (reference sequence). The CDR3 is CASSLGAHARGYTF. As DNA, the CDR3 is TGTGCCAGCAGTTTAGGGGCTCATGCCCGTGGCTACACCTTC.

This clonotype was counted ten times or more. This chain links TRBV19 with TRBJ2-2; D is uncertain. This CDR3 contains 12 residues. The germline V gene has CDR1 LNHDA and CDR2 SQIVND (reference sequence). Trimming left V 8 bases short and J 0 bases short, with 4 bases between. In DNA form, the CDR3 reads TGTGCCAGTCACCCGAACACCGGGGAGCTGTTTTTT. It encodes CASHPNTGELFF.

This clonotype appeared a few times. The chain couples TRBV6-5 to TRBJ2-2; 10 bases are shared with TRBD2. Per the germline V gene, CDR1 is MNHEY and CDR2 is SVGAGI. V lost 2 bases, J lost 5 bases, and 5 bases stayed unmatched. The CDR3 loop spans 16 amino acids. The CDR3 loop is CASSYTTSGLTGELFF. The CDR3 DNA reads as TGTGCCAGCAGTTACACGACTAGCGGGTTAACCGGGGAGCTGTTTTTT.

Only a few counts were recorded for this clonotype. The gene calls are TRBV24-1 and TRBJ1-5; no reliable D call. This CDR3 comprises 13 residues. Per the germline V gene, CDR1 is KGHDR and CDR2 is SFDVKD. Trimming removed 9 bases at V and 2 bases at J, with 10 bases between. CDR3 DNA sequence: TGTGCCACCGGAGGGTGGGGCAATCAGCCCCAGCATTTT. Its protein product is CATGGWGNQPQHF.

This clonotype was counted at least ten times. Here the CDR3 reads CACQGPQGGEQYV. The CDR3 nucleotides are TGTGCCTGCCAGGGCCCCCAAGGGGGCGAGCAGTACGTC. This rearrangement joins TRBV11-2 to TRBJ2-7; possible D gene TRBD1, 6 bases. CDR3 length: 13 residues. Germline CDR1 reads SGHAT; CDR2 reads FQNNGV. Trimming stripped 11 bases from V and 6 bases from J, with 20 bases between.

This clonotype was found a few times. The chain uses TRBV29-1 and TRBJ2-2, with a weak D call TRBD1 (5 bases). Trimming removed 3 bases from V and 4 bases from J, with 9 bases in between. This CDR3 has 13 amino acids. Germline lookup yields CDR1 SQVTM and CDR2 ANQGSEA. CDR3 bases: TGCAGCGTTGAGAGACAGACCACCGGGGAGCTGTTTTTT. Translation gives CSVERQTTGELFF.

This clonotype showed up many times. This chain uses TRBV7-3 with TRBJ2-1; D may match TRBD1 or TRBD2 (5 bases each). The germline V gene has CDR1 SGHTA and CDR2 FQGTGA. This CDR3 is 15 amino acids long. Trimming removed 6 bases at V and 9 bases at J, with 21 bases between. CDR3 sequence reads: CASSAGTPVVSEQFF. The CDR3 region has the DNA TGTGCCAGCAGTGCCGGGACCCCCGTGGTGAGTGAGCAGTTCTTC.

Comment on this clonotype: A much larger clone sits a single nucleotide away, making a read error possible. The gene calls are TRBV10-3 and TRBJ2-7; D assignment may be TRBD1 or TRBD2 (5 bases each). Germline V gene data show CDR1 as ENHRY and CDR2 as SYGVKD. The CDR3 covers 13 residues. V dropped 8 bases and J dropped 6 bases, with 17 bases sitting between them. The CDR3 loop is CAIGTDETAEQYV. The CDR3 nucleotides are TGTGCCATCGGGACGGATGAGACCGCCGAGCAGTACGTC.

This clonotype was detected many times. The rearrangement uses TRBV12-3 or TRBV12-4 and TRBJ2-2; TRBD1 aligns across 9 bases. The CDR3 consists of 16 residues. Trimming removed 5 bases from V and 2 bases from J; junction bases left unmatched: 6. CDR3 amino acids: CASSPGQGFNTGELFF. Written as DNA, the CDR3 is TGTGCCAGCAGTCCGGGACAGGGATTTAACACCGGGGAGCTGTTTTTT.

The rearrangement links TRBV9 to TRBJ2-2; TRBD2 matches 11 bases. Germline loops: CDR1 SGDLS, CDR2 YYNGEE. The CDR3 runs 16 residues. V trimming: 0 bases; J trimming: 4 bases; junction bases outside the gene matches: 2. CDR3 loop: CASSVEGTSGTGELFF. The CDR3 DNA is TGTGCCAGCAGCGTAGAAGGGACTAGCGGCACCGGGGAGCTGTTTTTT.